The entry below describes one TCR beta chain. Profiling relied on immunoSEQ multiplex PCR, and the TCRdb table lists in-frame clones only, not all of them. The sample lists 190,000 or so clones, more than 70% occurring once. The entry originates in a study of blood T cell repertoires in COVID-19. The CDR3 is 13 residues long. Per the germline V gene, CDR1 is KGHDR and CDR2 is SFDVKD. The ends lost 3 bases at V and 6 bases at J; junction bases unmatched: 1. The source of this sequence is a woman aged 18 to 35 who had recovered from COVID-19. This chain connects TRBV24-1 to TRBJ1-1, with 9 bases matching TRBD1. The source material was PBMCs or T cells enriched from blood (not recorded which). The DNA of the CDR3 is TGTGCCACCAGTGATGGGGACAGGGCTGAAGCTTTCTTT. Residues: CATSDGDRAEAFF.